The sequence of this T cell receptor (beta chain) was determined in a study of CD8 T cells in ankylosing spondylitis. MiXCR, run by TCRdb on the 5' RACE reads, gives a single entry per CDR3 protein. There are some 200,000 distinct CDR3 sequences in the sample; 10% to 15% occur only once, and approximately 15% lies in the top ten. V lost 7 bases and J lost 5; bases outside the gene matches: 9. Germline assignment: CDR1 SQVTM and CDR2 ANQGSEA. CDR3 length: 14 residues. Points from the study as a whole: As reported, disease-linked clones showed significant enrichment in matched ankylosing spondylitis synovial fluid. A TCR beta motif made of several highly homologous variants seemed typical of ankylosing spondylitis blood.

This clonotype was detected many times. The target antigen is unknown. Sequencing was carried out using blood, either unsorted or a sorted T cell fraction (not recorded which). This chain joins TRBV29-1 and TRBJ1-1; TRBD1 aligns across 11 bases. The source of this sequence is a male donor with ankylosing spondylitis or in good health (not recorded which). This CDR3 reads CSGNSGTGGTEAFF. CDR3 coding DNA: TGCAGCGGCAATTCCGGGACAGGGGGAACTGAAGCTTTCTTT. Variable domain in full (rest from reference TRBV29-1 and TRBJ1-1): SAVISQKPSRDICQRGTSLTIQCQVDSQVTMMFWYRQQPGQSLTLIATANQGSEATYESGFVIDKFPISRPNLTFSTLTVSNMSPEDSSIYLCSGNSGTGGTEAFFGQGTRLTVV.